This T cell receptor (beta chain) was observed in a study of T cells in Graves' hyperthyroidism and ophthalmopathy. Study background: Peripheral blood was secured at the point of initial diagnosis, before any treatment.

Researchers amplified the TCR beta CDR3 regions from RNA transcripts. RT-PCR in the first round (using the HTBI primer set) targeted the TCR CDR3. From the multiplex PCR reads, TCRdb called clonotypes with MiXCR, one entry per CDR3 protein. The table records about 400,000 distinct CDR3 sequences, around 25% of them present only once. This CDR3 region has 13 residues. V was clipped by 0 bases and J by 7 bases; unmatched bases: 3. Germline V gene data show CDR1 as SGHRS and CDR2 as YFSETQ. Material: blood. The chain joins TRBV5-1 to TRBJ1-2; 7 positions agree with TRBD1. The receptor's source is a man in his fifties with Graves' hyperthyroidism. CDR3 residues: CASSLEGGGGYTF. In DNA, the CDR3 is TGCGCCAGCAGCTTGGAAGGGGGCGGTGGCTACACCTTC.